This T cell receptor (beta chain) appears in the sequencing data of a study of T cells after yellow fever vaccination. Study-level findings and limits: Primary-vaccination clones mostly resurfaced post-booster (less than 98% CD4, about 87% CD8). The presence of abundant clonotypes contaminating from the bulk population was possible in FACS-sorted repertoires.

This clonotype was counted at least ten times. The antigen remains unidentified. Production of TCR cDNA was by 5'RACE template switching, which also added a universal primer site and UMIs. TCRdb called the 5' RACE reads again in MiXCR, with one record for every CDR3 protein. The sample consists of around 140,000 distinct CDR3 sequences, 7.7% of them appearing once. This sequence originates from a man younger than 45 who received the YFV17D yellow fever vaccine. Sequences were derived from CD4+ T cells sorted from PBMCs, sampled 5 days after the yellow fever booster vaccination.

The CDR3 DNA reads TGCGCCAGCAGCCTCGAGCGGGATTTCTACGAGCAGTACTTC. Translation gives CASSLERDFYEQYF. The V and J genes are TRBV5-1 and TRBJ2-7; 7 nucleotides line up with TRBD2. Germline loops: CDR1 SGHRS, CDR2 YFSETQ. The CDR3 has 14 residues. The ends lost 4 bases at V and 3 bases at J; junction bases unmatched: 7.